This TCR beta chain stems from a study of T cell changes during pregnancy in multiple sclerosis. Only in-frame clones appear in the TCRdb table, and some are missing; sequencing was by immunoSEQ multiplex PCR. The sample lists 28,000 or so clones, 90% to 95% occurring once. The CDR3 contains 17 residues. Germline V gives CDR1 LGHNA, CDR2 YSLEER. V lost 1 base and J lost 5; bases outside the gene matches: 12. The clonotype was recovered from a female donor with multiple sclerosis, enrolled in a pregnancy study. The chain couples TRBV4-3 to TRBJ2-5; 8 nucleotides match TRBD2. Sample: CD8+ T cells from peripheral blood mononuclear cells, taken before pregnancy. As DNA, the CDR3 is TGCGCCAGCAGCCAAGTTGAGGACTACCCGGGAGGGGAGACCCAGTACTTC. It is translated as CASSQVEDYPGGETQYF.